These 2 T cell receptor beta chains were sequenced from one sample in a study of memory CD4+ T cells and cytomegalovirus serostatus. Here immunoSEQ multiplex PCR was the method, and the copy in TCRdb shows in-frame clones only, minus some. The sample comprises about 42,000 clones, roughly three quarters of which are singletons, and over 0.45% rests with the top ten. The sort gate was single viable CD3+CD4+CD8-CD45RO+ cells for memory CD4+ T cells. Source material: memory CD4+ T cells from blood. These receptors all stem from an adult in good health and CMV-seronegative.

V gene TRBV29-1 combines with J gene TRBJ2-7; D remains ambiguous. The V end lost 1 base, the J end lost 1 base, and 2 bases lay between the germline ends. The CDR3 totals 11 residues. The germline V gene has CDR1 SQVTM and CDR2 ANQGSEA. This chain's CDR3 is CSVEASYEQYF. For the CDR3, the DNA is TGCAGCGTTGAAGCGTCCTACGAGCAGTACTTC.

The J gene is TRBJ1-5, the V gene TRBV5-5; D perhaps matches TRBD1 (5 bases). The CDR3 is 13 amino acids. Germline CDR1 SGHKS, CDR2 YYEKEE (reference sequence). The V end was cut by 2 bases, the J end by 4 bases, with 7 bases between. CDR3 sequence: CASSFRDNQPQHF. Written as DNA, the CDR3 is TGTGCCAGCAGCTTCAGGGATAATCAGCCCCAGCATTTT.